Below are 13 T cell receptor beta chains sequenced from a single sample in a study of regulatory T cells in long-lasting Graves disease. Arm-PCR with iRepertoire HTBI primers amplified the CDR3 regions for these TCR beta libraries. TCRdb recomputed calls from the multiplex PCR reads with MiXCR, one row per CDR3 protein. The sample has hundreds of thousands of distinct CDR3 sequences; around 16% are singletons. Time point: newly diagnosed GD, antithyroid drugs for less than 3 months. PBMCs were the source of the RNA used for TCR sequencing. Sequencing used peripheral blood mononuclear cells (PBMCs), obtained at new diagnosis, from a patient treated with antithyroid drugs. Every receptor here comes from a female donor with Graves disease.

This clonotype came up many times. The chain employs TRBV15 and TRBJ1-2; D gene uncertain. This CDR3 has 13 residues. Trimming stripped 8 bases from V and 4 bases from J, with 14 bases between. Germline values: CDR1 LNHNV, CDR2 YYDKDF (reference sequence). This CDR3 reads CATSPRSTYGYTF. The CDR3 nucleotides are TGTGCCACCTCACCCCGCAGCACCTATGGCTACACCTTC. The full variable domain, its missing parts supplied by reference TRBV15 and TRBJ1-2, is DAMVIQNPRYQVTQFGKPVTLSCSQTLNHNVMYWYQQKSSQAPKLLFHYYDKDFNNEADTPDNFQSRRPNTSFCFLDIRSPGLGDTAMYLCATSPRSTYGYTFGSGTRLTVV.

This clonotype was observed many times. The V and J genes are TRBV27 and TRBJ1-2; D possibly corresponds to TRBD1 (6 bases). Trimming took 5 bases from V and 6 from J, leaving 16 bases between them. This CDR3 is 14 amino acids long. Germline V lookup: CDR1 MNHEY, CDR2 SMNVEV (reference sequence). In DNA, the CDR3 is TGTGCCAGCAGTGGCTACAGGGCACTTCATGGCTACACCTTC. It specifies CASSGYRALHGYTF.

This clonotype showed up many times. V is TRBV27 and J is TRBJ2-3; D is possibly TRBD1 or TRBD2 (6 bases each). The V gene's germline CDR1 is MNHEY and CDR2 SMNVEV (reference sequence). This CDR3 has 17 amino acids. V was cut by 2 bases and J by 0 bases, with 15 bases left in between. CDR3 amino acids: CASSLHWGASSTDTQYF. CDR3 DNA: TGTGCCAGCAGTTTACATTGGGGGGCTAGCAGCACAGATACGCAGTATTTT.

This chain joins TRBV7-2 and TRBJ1-3, with 7 bases fitting TRBD1. Germline CDR1 and CDR2: SGHTA and FQGNSA. Trimming cost V 4 bases and J 2 bases; bases outside gene matches: 2. The CDR3 length is 14 residues. CDR3 coding DNA: TGTGCCAGCAGCTCACAGGGGACTGGAAACACCATATATTTT. It yields the protein CASSSQGTGNTIYF.

The rearrangement links TRBV7-3 to TRBJ1-1, with D unclear. Germline CDR1 is SGHTA and CDR2 is FQGTGA. This CDR3 has 14 residues. Trimming removed 0 bases from V and 7 bases from J, with 12 bases in between. CDR3 protein: CASSLTGKGGEAFF. Here the CDR3 DNA reads TGTGCCAGCAGCTTAACAGGGAAAGGTGGTGAAGCTTTCTTT.

This clonotype was detected ten times or more. This rearrangement joins TRBV6-5 to TRBJ2-2; D gene unclear. The CDR3 runs to 15 residues. Germline CDR1 reads MNHEY; CDR2 reads SVGAGI. V was trimmed by 4 bases and J by 5 bases, leaving 14 bases between them. CDR3 DNA: TGTGCCAGCAGTTCCCCCGAAAGTAGTACCGGGGAGCTGTTTTTT. It translates to CASSSPESSTGELFF.

This clonotype has a count of ten or more. V and J are TRBV11-2 and TRBJ2-1, with D possibly TRBD1 on 6 matching bases. Trimming took 1 base from V and 6 from J, leaving 13 bases between them. The CDR3 consists of 15 residues. CDR1 and CDR2 (germline): SGHAT, FQNNGV. The CDR3 is CASSLAFRGFNEQFF. Written as DNA, the CDR3 is TGTGCCAGCAGCTTAGCATTCAGGGGATTCAATGAGCAGTTCTTC.

The table lists this clonotype with many counts. The V call is TRBV10-2, the J call TRBJ1-2; 9 bases are shared with TRBD1. CDR1 WSHSY and CDR2 SAAADI come from the germline V gene. This CDR3 is 15 amino acids long. V gave up 0 bases and J gave up 4 bases; unmatched junction bases: 3. The CDR3 region is CASSESETGGYGYTF. In DNA, the CDR3 is TGCGCCAGCAGTGAGTCGGAGACAGGGGGCTATGGCTACACCTTC.

The chain joins TRBV4-2 to TRBJ1-2; D unresolved. Per germline, CDR1 LGHNA and CDR2 YNFKEQ. Deletions cut 0 bases from V and 4 bases from J, with 12 bases between. This CDR3 has 15 residues. The CDR3 is CASSQDRRGGYGYTF. CDR3 sequence (DNA): TGTGCCAGCAGCCAAGATCGTCGGGGTGGCTATGGCTACACCTTC.

This sequence joins TRBV6-5 and TRBJ2-7; 9 nucleotides align to TRBD1. Germline loops: CDR1 MNHEY, CDR2 SVGAGI. V lost 2 bases to trimming and J lost 5 bases; unmatched junction nucleotides: 10. This CDR3 spans 16 amino acids. This CDR3 reads CASSYTRVGQGNEQYF. DNA for the CDR3: TGTGCCAGCAGTTACACGCGGGTCGGACAGGGGAACGAGCAGTACTTC.

This clonotype was seen repeatedly, ten times or more. The rearrangement links TRBV7-6 to TRBJ1-3, with no clear D. The V gene's germline CDR1 is SGHVS and CDR2 FNYEAQ. The CDR3 runs 15 residues. V lost 4 bases, J lost 0 bases, and 10 bases lay in between. The CDR3 DNA follows: TGTGCCAGCAGCTCCCCGACGGTCTCTGGAAACACCATATATTTT. This sequence encodes CASSSPTVSGNTIYF.

This clonotype appeared many times. In nucleotides, the CDR3 is TGTGCCAGCAGCTCAGATAGGTTCACGAACACTGAAGCTTTCTTT. It is translated as CASSSDRFTNTEAFF. The J gene is TRBJ1-1, the V gene TRBV5-4; D not resolved. The CDR3 has 15 residues. The V end was cut by 3 bases, the J end by 1 base, with 13 bases between. Germline lookup yields CDR1 SGHNT and CDR2 YYREEE (reference sequence).

This clonotype was counted at least ten times. This rearrangement joins TRBV5-8 to TRBJ1-6, with 7 bases matching TRBD1. The junction had 11 bases not matched to a gene; V was cut back by 4 bases and J by 7 bases. The germline V gene encodes CDR1 SGHTS and CDR2 YDEGEE. This CDR3 has 16 residues. The CDR3 loop reads CASSPSHRGGNSPLHF. Written as DNA, the CDR3 is TGTGCCAGCAGCCCCTCACACAGGGGCGGAAATTCACCCCTCCACTTT.